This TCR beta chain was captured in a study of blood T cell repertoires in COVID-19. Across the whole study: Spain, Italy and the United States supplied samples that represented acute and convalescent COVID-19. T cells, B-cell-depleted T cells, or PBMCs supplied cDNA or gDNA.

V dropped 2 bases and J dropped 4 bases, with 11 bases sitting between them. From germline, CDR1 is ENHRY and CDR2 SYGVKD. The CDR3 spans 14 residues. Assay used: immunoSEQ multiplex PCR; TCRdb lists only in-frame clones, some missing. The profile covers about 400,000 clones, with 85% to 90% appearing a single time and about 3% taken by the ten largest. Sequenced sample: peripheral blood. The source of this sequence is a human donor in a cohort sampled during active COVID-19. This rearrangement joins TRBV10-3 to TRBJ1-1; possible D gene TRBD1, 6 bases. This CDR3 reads CAISEAGAGTEAFF. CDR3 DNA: TGTGCCATCAGTGAGGCAGGGGCGGGCACTGAAGCTTTCTTT.